This T cell receptor beta chain was identified in a study of shared clonotypes between healthy human individuals. This clone was picked up a small number of times. What it binds is unknown. Notes on the study in general: Estimated richness values were generally larger in naive subsets than in memory subsets.

Only in-frame clones appear in the TCRdb table, and some are missing; sequencing was by immunoSEQ multiplex PCR. The table lists about 960,000 clones, about 80% of them singletons. V lost 4 bases to trimming and J lost 2 bases, with 11 bases between them. Per the germline V gene, CDR1 is SNHLY and CDR2 is FYNNEI. CDR3 length equals 15 residues. The chain carries TRBV2 and TRBJ2-2, with D hard to call. The material sequenced was memory CD4+ T cells sorted from blood. Indicated subset: CD45RA-negative fraction. The receptor was derived from a man in his late teens or twenties in good health. DNA for the CDR3: TGTGCCAGCAGTGGAAAGTCAGGAAACACCGGGGAGCTGTTTTTT. Protein product: CASSGKSGNTGELFF.